The TCR beta chain described here comes from a study of blood T cell repertoires in COVID-19. Methods used by the authors: Reference gene primer amplification gave nucleated cell count estimates. The repertoire was sequenced with immunoSEQ multiplex PCR; TCRdb's copy has only in-frame clones and lacks some. V and J calls and clone size are those listed in that table; D and trimming were worked out from the DNA. The sample consists of about 40,000 clones, approximately 91% of them appearing once. This receptor was obtained from a woman in her twenties or thirties in a cohort sampled during active COVID-19. Sequenced sample: peripheral blood.

CDR3 DNA sequence: TGTGCCAGCAGCCAAGATCCATCCGGGACAGGGGGGAGAGAGACCCAGTACTTC. Its protein product is CASSQDPSGTGGRETQYF. The chain is built from TRBV4-2 and TRBJ2-5; TRBD1 matches at 11 bases. CDR3 length: 18 residues. From germline, CDR1 is LGHNA and CDR2 YNFKEQ. After removal of 0 bases from V and 4 bases from J, the junction contained 10 bases not matched to a gene.